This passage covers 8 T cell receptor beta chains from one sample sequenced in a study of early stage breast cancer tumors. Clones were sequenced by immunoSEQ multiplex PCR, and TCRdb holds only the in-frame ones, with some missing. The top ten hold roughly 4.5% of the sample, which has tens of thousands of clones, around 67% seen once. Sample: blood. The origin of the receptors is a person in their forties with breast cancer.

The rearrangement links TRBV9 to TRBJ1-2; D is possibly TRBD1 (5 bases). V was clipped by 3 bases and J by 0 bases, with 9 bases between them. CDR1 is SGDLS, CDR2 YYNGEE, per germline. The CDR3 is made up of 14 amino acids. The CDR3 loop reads CASSETATNYGYTF. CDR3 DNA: TGTGCCAGCAGCGAGACAGCCACTAACTATGGCTACACCTTC.

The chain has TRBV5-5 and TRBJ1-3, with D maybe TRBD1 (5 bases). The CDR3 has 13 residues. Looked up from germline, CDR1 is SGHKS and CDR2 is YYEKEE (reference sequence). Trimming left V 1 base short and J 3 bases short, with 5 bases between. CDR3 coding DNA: TGTGCCAGCAGCTTGACAGGTGGAAACACCATATATTTT. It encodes CASSLTGGNTIYF.

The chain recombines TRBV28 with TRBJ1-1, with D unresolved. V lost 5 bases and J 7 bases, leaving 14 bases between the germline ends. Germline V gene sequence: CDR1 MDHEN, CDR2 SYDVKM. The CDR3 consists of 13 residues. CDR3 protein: CASSIPGAVEAFF. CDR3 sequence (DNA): TGTGCCAGCAGTATCCCGGGAGCGGTTGAAGCTTTCTTT.

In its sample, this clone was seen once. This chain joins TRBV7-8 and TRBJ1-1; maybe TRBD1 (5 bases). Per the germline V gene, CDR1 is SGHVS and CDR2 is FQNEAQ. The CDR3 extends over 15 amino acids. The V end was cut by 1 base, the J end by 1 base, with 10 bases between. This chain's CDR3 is CASSLGPGRNTEAFF. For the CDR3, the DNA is TGTGCCAGCAGCTTAGGACCAGGGAGGAACACTGAAGCTTTCTTT.

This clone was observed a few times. The CDR3 loop reads CASSNKGEGYTEAFF. The CDR3 coding sequence is TGTGCCAGCAGCAACAAGGGGGAGGGGTACACTGAAGCTTTCTTT. The chain links TRBV21-1 to TRBJ1-1. TRBV21-1 is deemed a pseudogene. CDR3 length equals 15 residues.

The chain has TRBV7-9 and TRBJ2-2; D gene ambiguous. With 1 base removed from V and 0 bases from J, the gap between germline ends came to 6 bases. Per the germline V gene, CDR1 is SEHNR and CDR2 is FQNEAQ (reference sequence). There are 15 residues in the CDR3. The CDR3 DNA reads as TGTGCCAGCAGCTTAGGGGCCGCGAACACCGGGGAGCTGTTTTTT. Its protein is CASSLGAANTGELFF.

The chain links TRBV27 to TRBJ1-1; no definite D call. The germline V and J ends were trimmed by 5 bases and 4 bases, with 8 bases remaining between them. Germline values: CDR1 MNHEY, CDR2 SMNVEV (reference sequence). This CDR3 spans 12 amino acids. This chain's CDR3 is CASSDPGTEAFF. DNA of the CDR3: TGTGCCAGCAGTGACCCGGGCACTGAAGCTTTCTTT.

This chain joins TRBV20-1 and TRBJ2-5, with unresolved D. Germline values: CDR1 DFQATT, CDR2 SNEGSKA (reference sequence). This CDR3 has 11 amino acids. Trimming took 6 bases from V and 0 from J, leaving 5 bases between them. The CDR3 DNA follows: TGCAGTGCCCAGCACCAAGAGACCCAGTACTTC. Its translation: CSAQHQETQYF.